These 29 T cell receptor beta chains originate from one sample sequenced in a study of cytotoxic CD8 clonotypes in ibrutinib-treated CLL. Sequencing used immunoSEQ multiplex PCR; TCRdb keeps in-frame clones, though not all of them. The sample includes approximately 100,000 clones, roughly 57% seen only once; the top ten take 37%. The sequenced sample was PBMCs, obtained after 24 months of ibrutinib treatment. The origin of the receptors is a human donor with chronic lymphocytic leukemia.

In this sample, this clone turned up a few times. The J gene is TRBJ1-2, the V gene TRBV27; tentative D call: TRBD1 (6 bases). The CDR3 has 13 amino acids. Germline assignment: CDR1 MNHEY and CDR2 SMNVEV (reference sequence). Trimming took off 4 bases at V and 7 bases at J, with 13 bases between the two ends. The CDR3 spells CASSSPGGVGYTF. The CDR3 DNA reads as TGTGCCAGCAGTTCGCCGGGGGGCGTTGGCTACACCTTC.

For this clone: Additional DNA sequences in this sample encode the identical CDR3. This rearrangement joins TRBV9 to TRBJ2-3; no clear D. The germline V gene encodes CDR1 SGDLS and CDR2 YYNGEE. The CDR3 totals 14 residues. The ends were cut back, 0 bases at V and 6 bases at J, with 11 bases in the middle. CDR3 nucleotides: TGTGCCAGCAGCGTAGCTAGAATAACGGATACGCAGTATTTT. This encodes CASSVARITDTQYF.

The CDR3 protein is CASSLDAPGYNEQFF. DNA of the CDR3: TGTGCCAGCAGCTTAGATGCCCCGGGCTACAATGAGCAGTTCTTC. The V and J genes are TRBV11-2 and TRBJ2-1, with D uncertain. The CDR3 is 15 residues long. CDR1 SGHAT and CDR2 FQNNGV come from the germline V gene. Trimming stripped 0 bases from V and 3 bases from J, with 9 bases between.

A few counts support this clone. The gene calls are TRBV20-1 and TRBJ2-5; D is uncertain. Trimming pared 5 bases from V and 2 bases from J, leaving 3 bases between. This CDR3 is 10 amino acids long. The germline V gene encodes CDR1 DFQATT and CDR2 SNEGSKA (reference sequence). Here the CDR3 reads CSAGQETQYF. In nucleotides, the CDR3 is TGCAGTGCTGGGCAAGAGACCCAGTACTTC.

This rearrangement joins TRBV6-5 to TRBJ2-2; D uncertain. The CDR3 consists of 13 residues. V was shortened by 7 bases and J by 8 bases, with 14 bases between the two germline ends. Germline CDR1 and CDR2: MNHEY and SVGAGI. CDR3 residues: CASTRSIGGELFF. The CDR3 DNA reads TGTGCCAGCACAAGATCGATTGGAGGGGAGCTGTTTTTT.

The CDR3 DNA follows: TGTGCCAGCAGTCGTTCGACTAGCGGCGAGACCCAGTACTTC. Translated, it gives CASSRSTSGETQYF. The rearrangement uses TRBV6-5 and TRBJ2-5; 9 bases map to TRBD2. The V gene end was trimmed by 5 bases and the J gene end by 5 bases; junction bases not matched to a gene: 6. The length of the CDR3 is 14 residues. Germline-derived CDR1 and CDR2 are MNHEY and SVGAGI.

This chain connects TRBV7-9 to TRBJ2-7; D unclear. Germline V gene data show CDR1 as SEHNR and CDR2 as FQNEAQ (reference sequence). The V and J ends lost 5 bases and 0 bases respectively, with 11 bases between them. The CDR3 runs 14 residues. The CDR3 loop is CASSGVPSSYEQYF. CDR3 nucleotide sequence: TGTGCCAGCAGCGGGGTACCGAGCTCCTACGAGCAGTACTTC.

The chain has TRBV5-1 and TRBJ2-5; the D gene is possibly TRBD1 (6 bases). This CDR3 spans 15 amino acids. V dropped 0 bases and J dropped 4 bases, with 13 bases sitting between them. From germline, CDR1 is SGHRS and CDR2 YFSETQ. The DNA for the CDR3 is TGCGCCAGCAGCTTGGTAGCAGGGGTTCGAGAGACCCAGTACTTC. Amino acids: CASSLVAGVRETQYF.

This clone has a handful of counts. The chain has TRBV5-5 and TRBJ1-2; D is undetermined. Trimming removed 0 bases from V and 4 bases from J, with 13 bases in between. This CDR3 is 15 amino acids long. Germline V lookup: CDR1 SGHKS, CDR2 YYEKEE (reference sequence). The CDR3 spells CASSLVPGTIYGYTF. The CDR3 nucleotides are TGTGCCAGCAGCTTGGTACCAGGAACCATCTATGGCTACACCTTC.

This rearrangement joins TRBV29-1 to TRBJ2-7; D is possibly TRBD2 (7 bases). CDR3 length: 15 residues. Germline V gene lookup returns CDR1 SQVTM and CDR2 ANQGSEA. V was shortened by 5 bases and J by 0 bases, with 17 bases between the two germline ends. Here the CDR3 reads CSVRRGLLYSYEQYF. DNA for the CDR3: TGCAGCGTTCGCAGGGGACTACTCTACTCCTACGAGCAGTACTTC.

The chain has TRBV6-1 and TRBJ1-3, with D possibly matching TRBD1 (6 bases). This CDR3 has 19 amino acids. Deletions cut 2 bases from V and 0 bases from J, with 20 bases between. Germline CDR1 is MNHNS and CDR2 is SASEGT. CDR3 in amino acids: CASSERIRTVALSGNTIYF. CDR3 nucleotide sequence: TGTGCCAGCAGTGAACGTATTAGGACAGTCGCTCTCTCTGGAAACACCATATATTTT.

The CDR3 DNA follows: TGTGCCAGCTCACCAGAGACAGGAACCGGGGAGCTGTTTTTT. As protein: CASSPETGTGELFF. The chain joins TRBV18 to TRBJ2-2; D may be TRBD1 (6 bases). Looked up from germline, CDR1 is KGHSH and CDR2 is LQKENI. This CDR3 has 14 amino acids. The ends were cut back, 2 bases at V and 5 bases at J, with 9 bases in the middle.

The J gene is TRBJ1-2, the V gene TRBV5-1; D is ambiguous. Germline values: CDR1 SGHRS, CDR2 YFSETQ. The CDR3 has 14 amino acids. V lost 4 bases and J 4 bases, leaving 14 bases between the germline ends. The CDR3 sequence is CASSPDTGVYGYTF. The CDR3 DNA reads TGCGCCAGCAGCCCAGACACGGGAGTCTATGGCTACACCTTC.

This clone showed up just a few times. The chain employs TRBV27 and TRBJ2-7; D call uncertain. Trimming stripped 5 bases from V and 6 bases from J, with 11 bases between. Germline CDR1 reads MNHEY; CDR2 reads SMNVEV (reference sequence). The CDR3 sequence is 12 residues long. CDR3 DNA: TGTGCCAGCAGTCTAGGGCCAATCGAGCAGTACTTC. Encoded protein: CASSLGPIEQYF.

This clone has just a few counts. As DNA, the CDR3 is TGTGCCAGCAGCCTTGAGCATCCACCCTCCGGGGAGCTGTTTTTT. Translated, it gives CASSLEHPPSGELFF. V usage is TRBV4-2 and J usage is TRBJ2-2; D is uncertain. V was clipped by 4 bases and J by 6 bases, with 15 bases between them. Germline CDR1 reads LGHNA; CDR2 reads YNFKEQ. The CDR3 is made up of 15 amino acids.

This clone has a handful of counts. V and J are TRBV9 and TRBJ2-6, with D unclear. CDR1 and CDR2 (germline): SGDLS, YYNGEE. This CDR3 has 14 residues. V dropped 4 bases and J dropped 4 bases, with 9 bases sitting between them. CDR3 region: CASSPEWGANVLTF. CDR3 in DNA: TGTGCCAGCAGCCCCGAATGGGGGGCCAACGTCCTGACTTTC.

The V gene is TRBV10-3, the J gene TRBJ1-5; TRBD1 matches at 7 bases. The V and J ends lost 3 bases and 2 bases, in that order; junction bases with no gene match: 4. Germline V CDR1 and CDR2: ENHRY, SYGVKD. CDR3 length equals 15 residues. CDR3 amino acids: CAISELGTGNQPQHF. For the CDR3, the DNA is TGTGCCATCAGTGAATTGGGGACAGGCAATCAGCCCCAGCATTTT.

V gene TRBV27 combines with J gene TRBJ2-7; D gene ambiguous. The germline gives CDR1 MNHEY, CDR2 SMNVEV (reference sequence). This CDR3 is built from 13 residues. V was shortened by 6 bases and J by 1 base, with 10 bases between the two germline ends. The CDR3 reads CASRQMGSYEQYF. The CDR3 DNA reads TGTGCCAGCAGGCAGATGGGGTCCTACGAGCAGTACTTC.

The gene calls are TRBV9 and TRBJ2-7; TRBD1 aligns across 9 bases. V gave up 3 bases and J gave up 6 bases; unmatched junction bases: 10. Looked up from germline, CDR1 is SGDLS and CDR2 is YYNGEE. This CDR3 is built from 15 residues. CDR3 coding DNA: TGTGCCAGCAGCGCCCCCGGGACAGGGAGAGCCGAGCAGTACTTC. Translated, it gives CASSAPGTGRAEQYF.

This clone appeared a few times. The CDR3 DNA sequence: TGTGCCAGCAGCCAAGATCACACCTCCATTGAAGCTTTCTTT. Translated, it gives CASSQDHTSIEAFF. This chain connects TRBV4-2 to TRBJ1-1; D gene unclear. Germline CDR1 is LGHNA and CDR2 is YNFKEQ. Trimming removed 0 bases at V and 7 bases at J, with 12 bases between. CDR3 size: 14 residues.

The CDR3 loop is CASSSNQRNYGYTF. CDR3 bases: TGTGCCAGCAGCTCGAATCAAAGGAACTATGGCTACACCTTC. J is TRBJ1-2 and V is TRBV13; no clear D gene. Germline V CDR1 and CDR2: PRHDT, FYEKMQ (reference sequence). The CDR3 runs to 14 residues. Trimming took 4 bases from V and 2 from J, leaving 11 bases between them.

In DNA form, the CDR3 reads TGTGCCAGCAGCTTCATTGGGGGCACTGAAGCTTTCTTT. It codes for CASSFIGGTEAFF. The chain is built from TRBV11-3 and TRBJ1-1; D is possibly TRBD1 (5 bases). Trimming cost V 3 bases and J 4 bases, with 9 bases left between them. This CDR3 is 13 amino acids long. The germline CDR1 and CDR2 sequences are SGHNT and YENEEA. The full variable domain, its missing parts supplied by reference TRBV11-3 and TRBJ1-1, is EAGVVQSPRYKIIEKKQPVAFWCNPISGHNTLYWYLQNLGQGPELLIRYENEEAVDDSQLPKDRFSAERLKGVDSTLKIQPAELGDSAVYLCASSFIGGTEAFFGQGTRLTVV.

This sequence joins TRBV2 and TRBJ2-3; 9 bases fit TRBD2. This CDR3 has 18 amino acids. CDR1 is SNHLY and CDR2 is FYNNEI in the germline V gene. The trim removed 5 bases at V and 1 base at J, leaving 13 bases unmatched. The DNA for the CDR3 is TGTGCCAGCAGTTCACGCGGGCGGGGGGGCCGAGGCACAGATACGCAGTATTTT. Translated, it gives CASSSRGRGGRGTDTQYF.

The CDR3 DNA reads TGTGCCAGCAGCTTAGGGACAGGGTCGGAAGGCTACACCTTC. Protein: CASSLGTGSEGYTF. The chain recombines TRBV11-3 with TRBJ1-2; 8 bases are a match to TRBD1. CDR3 size: 14 residues. The V and J ends lost 1 base and 8 bases, in that order; junction bases with no gene match: 6. Germline CDR1 reads SGHNT; CDR2 reads YENEEA.

V gene TRBV6-5 combines with J gene TRBJ2-5; TRBD2 might be the D (8 bases). Trimming took off 7 bases at V and 3 bases at J, with 18 bases between the two ends. The CDR3 is 15 residues long. The V gene's germline CDR1 is MNHEY and CDR2 SVGAGI. CDR3 sequence reads: CASNLAGQGEETQYF. CDR3 nucleotides: TGTGCCAGCAACCTAGCGGGCCAGGGGGAAGAGACCCAGTACTTC.

This clone was picked up one time. The V and J genes are TRBV28 and TRBJ1-2; no definite D call. CDR3 length equals 14 residues. The V and J ends lost 6 bases and 1 base respectively, with 12 bases between them. Germline V gene lookup returns CDR1 MDHEN and CDR2 SYDVKM. CDR3 in amino acids: CASSLRANNYGYTF. Written as DNA, the CDR3 is TGTGCCAGCAGCCTCCGGGCTAATAACTATGGCTACACCTTC.

At least ten counts were recorded for this clone. V is TRBV2 and J is TRBJ1-2; D is possibly TRBD1 (6 bases). The CDR3 has 13 amino acids. CDR1 and CDR2 (germline): SNHLY, FYNNEI. V was clipped by 7 bases and J by 4 bases, with 13 bases between them. The CDR3 DNA reads as TGTGCCAGCATCAGGGGTCCCTCCTATGGCTACACCTTC. This sequence encodes CASIRGPSYGYTF.

The chain links TRBV4-1 to TRBJ2-5; D uncertain. CDR3 size: 15 residues. Germline V gives CDR1 MGHRA, CDR2 YSYEKL. V was trimmed by 0 bases and J by 3 bases, leaving 11 bases between them. The CDR3 DNA reads TGCGCCAGCAGCCAAGACGGGCAGTCGGAAGAGACCCAGTACTTC. The encoded protein is CASSQDGQSEETQYF.

This chain joins TRBV5-6 and TRBJ2-2; tentative D call: TRBD1 (5 bases). CDR1 and CDR2 from the germline V gene are SGHDT and YYEEEE. V lost 7 bases and J lost 3, with 22 bases in between. The CDR3 is 17 residues long. CDR3 coding DNA: TGTGCCAGCGCCGTAACGGTTGACAGCACCTACACCGGGGAGCTGTTTTTT. This codes for CASAVTVDSTYTGELFF.